This entry concerns a single TCR beta chain. Its antigen is unidentified. The data were obtained in a study of T cell responses to AZD1222 COVID-19 vaccine. Germline V lookup: CDR1 MNHNS, CDR2 SASEGT. V lost 3 bases and J 9 bases, leaving 15 bases between the germline ends. The CDR3 consists of 14 residues. The method was immunoSEQ multiplex PCR; TCRdb's version includes in-frame clones alone and lacks a portion of them. The sample yields just over 150,000 clones, more than 85% seen once. Study observations and caveats: The donor group comprised mostly white British people and more females; the analysis possibly underestimated clonal diversity. A rise in Spike-specific TCR breadth and depth followed two AZD1222 doses. Just a handful of AZD1222 recipients were seropositive at baseline.

The chain links TRBV6-1 to TRBJ1-5, with no clear D. The source material was peripheral blood, sampled 28 days after the second AZD1222 dose. This receptor was taken from an adult who received the AZD1222 COVID-19 vaccine. CDR3 in amino acids: CASSDIVPSRPQHF. CDR3 bases: TGTGCCAGCAGTGATATCGTCCCCTCCAGGCCCCAGCATTTT.